The 27 T cell receptor beta chains below were found in one sample sequenced in a study of T cell responses to AZD1222 COVID-19 vaccine. The assay was immunoSEQ multiplex PCR, and TCRdb's table has in-frame clones only and misses some. The profile covers some 180,000 clones, with 80% to 90% appearing a single time and 6.1% taken by the ten largest. The input for sequencing was peripheral blood, taken on day 0 of AZD1222 vaccination. The receptors come from an adult in good health.

The CDR3 is CASSRDDHHNEQFF. CDR3 DNA: TGTGCCAGCAGCCGGGACGACCATCACAATGAGCAGTTCTTC. The chain links TRBV7-9 to TRBJ2-1; TRBD1 or TRBD2 may be the D gene (5 bases each). CDR1 SEHNR and CDR2 FQNEAQ come from the germline V gene (reference sequence). The length of the CDR3 is 14 residues. Trimming took off 5 bases at V and 5 bases at J, with 13 bases between the two ends.

The chain joins TRBV7-9 to TRBJ2-2; 8 bases align to TRBD2. Per germline, CDR1 SEHNR and CDR2 FQNEAQ (reference sequence). V lost 5 bases and J lost 1; bases outside the gene matches: 6. This CDR3 is built from 16 residues. CDR3 region: CASSRPSGLNTGELFF. The CDR3, as DNA: TGTGCCAGCAGCCGACCTAGCGGGTTGAACACCGGGGAGCTGTTTTTT.

V gene TRBV7-9 combines with J gene TRBJ1-4; D is uncertain. Trimming cost V 0 bases and J 5 bases, with 10 bases left between them. CDR3 length: 15 residues. Per germline, CDR1 SEHNR and CDR2 FQNEAQ (reference sequence). DNA of the CDR3: TGTGCCAGCAGCTTAGCGGGCGCGAGAAATGAAAAACTGTTTTTT. Its protein is CASSLAGARNEKLFF. The whole variable domain, filled in from reference TRBV7-9 and TRBJ1-4, reads DTGVSQNPRHKITKRGQNVTFRCDPISEHNRLYWYRQTLGQGPEFLTYFQNEAQLEKSRLLSDRFSAERPKGSFSTLEIQRTEQGDSAMYLCASSLAGARNEKLFFGSGTQLSVL.

There are a few counts of this clone. The chain recombines TRBV3-1 (or the pseudogene TRBV3-2) with TRBJ2-2; 9 bases map to TRBD2. Per the germline V gene, CDR1 is LGHDT and CDR2 is YNNKEL (reference sequence). The CDR3 has 16 residues. V lost 3 bases, J lost 3 bases, and 5 bases stayed unmatched. DNA of the CDR3: TGTGCCAGCAGCCACCTTAGCGGGGGTTACACCGGGGAGCTGTTTTTT. Protein product: CASSHLSGGYTGELFF.

The table lists this clone with a few counts. The chain uses TRBV9 and TRBJ2-5, with 8 bases lining up with TRBD1. Per germline, CDR1 SGDLS and CDR2 YYNGEE. Trimming removed 4 bases from V and 5 bases from J; junction bases left unmatched: 4. This CDR3 region has 13 residues. The CDR3 is CASSRTGLETQYF. The CDR3 DNA sequence: TGTGCCAGCAGCAGGACAGGGCTGGAGACCCAGTACTTC. Together with reference TRBV9 and TRBJ2-5, the CDR3 gives the full variable domain: DSGVTQTPKHLITATGQRVTLRCSPRSGDLSVYWYQQSLDQGLQFLIQYYNGEERAKGNILERFSAQQFPDLHSELNLSSLELGDSALYFCASSRTGLETQYFGPGTRLLVL.

The gene calls are TRBV28 and TRBJ2-7; D might be TRBD2 (7 bases). V lost 0 bases to trimming and J lost 5 bases, with 17 bases between them. This CDR3 is 16 amino acids long. The germline V gene encodes CDR1 MDHEN and CDR2 SYDVKM. The CDR3 nucleotides read TGTGCCAGCAGTTTATGGGGTCGGGGGGCGCGGAACGAGCAGTACTTC. It is translated as CASSLWGRGARNEQYF.

V is TRBV6-2 or TRBV6-3 and J is TRBJ1-5; tentative D call: TRBD1 (6 bases). The germline V gene encodes CDR1 MNHEY and CDR2 SVGEGT. V was cut by 2 bases and J by 7 bases, with 15 bases left in between. This CDR3 is built from 15 residues. The CDR3 loop reads CASSYGGGRGQPQHF. The DNA for the CDR3 is TGTGCCAGCAGTTACGGTGGGGGCAGGGGCCAGCCCCAGCATTTT.

This chain connects TRBV5-4 to TRBJ1-5; D is unclear. The germline V gene encodes CDR1 SGHNT and CDR2 YYREEE (reference sequence). V was pared by 0 bases and J by 3 bases, with 7 bases between. The CDR3 covers 14 residues. The DNA for the CDR3 is TGTGCCAGCAGCTTGGACGGGTCCAATCAGCCCCAGCATTTT. Translating it yields CASSLDGSNQPQHF.

This sequence joins TRBV28 and TRBJ2-7, with D hard to call. Trimming left V 7 bases short and J 3 bases short, with 19 bases between. The germline V gene encodes CDR1 MDHEN and CDR2 SYDVKM. This CDR3 has 15 amino acids. The DNA of the CDR3 is TGTGCCAGCACCGTGGGTAGTTCGGCCGTCTACGAGCAGTACTTC. This translates into CASTVGSSAVYEQYF.

The J gene is TRBJ2-2, the V gene TRBV12-3 or TRBV12-4; D gene uncertain. V was cut by 7 bases and J by 5 bases, with 5 bases left in between. CDR3 length equals 11 residues. In DNA, the CDR3 is TGTGCCAGCACCCTGACCGGGGAGCTGTTTTTT. This sequence encodes CASTLTGELFF.

V usage is TRBV20-1 and J usage is TRBJ1-2; D ambiguous. CDR3 length equals 10 residues. V lost 3 bases to trimming and J lost 7 bases, with 6 bases between them. The germline V gene has CDR1 DFQATT and CDR2 SNEGSKA (reference sequence). CDR3 coding DNA: TGCAGTGCTAGCCCCAGTGGCTACACCTTC. It yields the protein CSASPSGYTF.

Comment on this clone: The sample contains more than one DNA sequence encoding this CDR3. The chain recombines TRBV12-3 or TRBV12-4 with TRBJ2-5; D is ambiguous. The ends were cut back, 3 bases at V and 5 bases at J, with 4 bases in the middle. This CDR3 comprises 11 residues. This CDR3 reads CASSFEETQYF. The CDR3 coding sequence is TGTGCCAGCAGTTTTGAGGAGACCCAGTACTTC.

This chain connects TRBV29-1 to TRBJ2-7; the D call may be TRBD1 or TRBD2 (5 bases each). Trimming cost V 6 bases and J 0 bases, with 12 bases left between them. CDR1 is SQVTM and CDR2 is ANQGSEA in the germline V gene. This CDR3 has 13 residues. The CDR3 DNA sequence: TGCAGCGTCGGGACCTCCCCCTCCTACGAGCAGTACTTC. This gives the protein CSVGTSPSYEQYF.

The chain recombines TRBV6-5 with TRBJ1-1; D possibly corresponds to TRBD1 (5 bases). With 0 bases removed from V and 2 bases from J, the gap between germline ends came to 7 bases. Germline CDR1 is MNHEY and CDR2 is SVGAGI. This CDR3 is built from 14 residues. The CDR3 is CASSYSGENTEAFF. In DNA form, the CDR3 reads TGTGCCAGCAGTTACTCAGGGGAAAACACTGAAGCTTTCTTT.

J is TRBJ2-7 and V is TRBV28; TRBD2 matches 10 bases. CDR1 is MDHEN and CDR2 is SYDVKM in the germline V gene. The CDR3 is 14 residues long. V was clipped by 5 bases and J by 6 bases; unmatched bases: 7. This CDR3 is CASSLSGRLGEQYF. As DNA, the CDR3 is TGTGCCAGCAGTCTTAGCGGGAGGCTGGGCGAGCAGTACTTC. Looking up the rest from reference TRBV28 and TRBJ2-7 gives the full variable domain: DVKVTQSSRYLVKRTGEKVFLECVQDMDHENMFWYRQDPGLGLRLIYFSYDVKMKEKGDIPEGYSVSREKKERFSLILESASTNQTSMYLCASSLSGRLGEQYFGPGTRLTVT.

The rearrangement uses TRBV5-6 and TRBJ2-6; 9 nucleotides align to TRBD1. This CDR3 is 15 amino acids long. CDR1 SGHDT and CDR2 YYEEEE come from the germline V gene. J lost 4 bases, V lost 3 bases, and 2 bases had no gene match. This chain's CDR3 is CASSYRGPGANVLTF. CDR3 nucleotide sequence: TGTGCCAGCAGCTACAGGGGGCCGGGGGCCAACGTCCTGACTTTC.

This chain links TRBV7-6 with TRBJ1-5; weak D call: TRBD1 (5 bases). Trimming removed 1 base at V and 2 bases at J, with 9 bases between. CDR3 length: 15 amino acids. In germline, CDR1 is SGHVS, CDR2 FNYEAQ. This CDR3 is CASSLGQSGNQPQHF. For the CDR3, the DNA is TGTGCCAGCAGCTTAGGACAGTCCGGCAATCAGCCCCAGCATTTT.

In its sample, this clone was seen once. This chain joins TRBV7-2 and TRBJ1-1; 8 bases are a match to TRBD1. J lost 6 bases, V lost 5 bases, and 11 bases had no gene match. This CDR3 has 15 amino acids. Germline V gene lookup returns CDR1 SGHTA and CDR2 FQGNSA. In DNA, the CDR3 is TGTGCCAGCAGCACCCTAGACAGGGGAAGCCCTGAAGCTTTCTTT. It codes for CASSTLDRGSPEAFF. Using reference TRBV7-2 and TRBJ1-1 for the parts outside the CDR3, the full variable domain is GAGVSQSPSNKVTEKGKDVELRCDPISGHTALYWYRQSLGQGLEFLIYFQGNSAPDKSGLPSDRFSAERTGGSVSTLTIQRTQQEDSAVYLCASSTLDRGSPEAFFGQGTRLTVV.

The J gene is TRBJ1-2, the V gene TRBV19; D not resolved. Looked up from germline, CDR1 is LNHDA and CDR2 is SQIVND (reference sequence). V was cut by 1 base and J by 7 bases, with 13 bases left in between. CDR3 length: 14 residues. The chain's CDR3 is CASSIAGSGVGYTF. The CDR3 DNA reads as TGTGCCAGTAGTATAGCCGGGTCGGGAGTTGGCTACACCTTC.

V is TRBV28 and J is TRBJ2-3, with 10 bases fitting TRBD2. V was clipped by 4 bases and J by 5 bases; unmatched bases: 6. Germline lookup yields CDR1 MDHEN and CDR2 SYDVKM. The CDR3 contains 15 residues. In DNA form, the CDR3 reads TGTGCCAGCAGTTCGAGCGGGAGGGGAGAAGATACGCAGTATTTT. Translation: CASSSSGRGEDTQYF.

The genes are TRBV6-6 and TRBJ1-5; 8 nucleotides match TRBD1. CDR1 is MNHNY and CDR2 is SVGAGI in the germline V gene (reference sequence). CDR3 length: 17 residues. V lost 5 bases and J lost 1; bases outside the gene matches: 10. CDR3 sequence: CASSPRTGKVSNQPQHF. For the CDR3, the DNA is TGTGCCAGCAGTCCGCGGACAGGGAAAGTAAGCAATCAGCCCCAGCATTTT.

The chain links TRBV29-1 to TRBJ2-6; D possibly corresponds to TRBD2 (5 bases). Germline CDR1 reads SQVTM; CDR2 reads ANQGSEA. This CDR3 contains 13 residues. V gave up 7 bases and J gave up 5 bases, with 12 bases separating them. CDR3 sequence: CSAGEPWANVLTF. The DNA for the CDR3 is TGCAGCGCCGGGGAGCCCTGGGCCAACGTCCTGACTTTC.

The V call is TRBV28, the J call TRBJ2-3; 9 bases are shared with TRBD1. This CDR3 is built from 16 residues. The V gene's germline CDR1 is MDHEN and CDR2 SYDVKM. Trimming removed 4 bases from V and 5 bases from J; junction bases left unmatched: 10. CDR3 coding DNA: TGTGCCAGCAGTTCAACCGGGACAGGGTTGGTAGATACGCAGTATTTT. Protein sequence: CASSSTGTGLVDTQYF.

The J gene is TRBJ1-2, the V gene TRBV28, with TRBD1 matching over 7 bases. From germline, CDR1 is MDHEN and CDR2 SYDVKM. The CDR3 runs 16 residues. V lost 3 bases and J lost 6; bases outside the gene matches: 13. The DNA for the CDR3 is TGTGCCAGCAGTTTCCCCGGGACAGATACTAGGGATGGCTACACCTTC. Translating it yields CASSFPGTDTRDGYTF.

The rearrangement joins TRBV4-3 to TRBJ2-1; 10 bases align to TRBD2. This CDR3 is built from 17 residues. Trimming took 1 base from V and 9 from J; bases not matched to a gene: 12. Per germline, CDR1 LGHNA and CDR2 YSLEER. The CDR3 nucleotides are TGCGCCAGCAGCCAAGGCCTCCGGGGACTAGCGTCGGGTGAGCAGTTCTTC. Its translation is CASSQGLRGLASGEQFF.

In regard to this clone: This sample also contains other DNA sequences that code for the same CDR3. The rearrangement uses TRBV6-5 and TRBJ1-4, with D possibly TRBD1 on 5 matching bases. The CDR3 is 14 residues long. Germline CDR1 is MNHEY and CDR2 is SVGAGI. V dropped 6 bases and J dropped 3 bases, with 11 bases sitting between them. The CDR3 here is CASRRQGANEKLFF. The CDR3 DNA follows: TGTGCCAGCAGACGCCAGGGTGCTAATGAAAAACTGTTTTTT.

V is TRBV6-5 and J is TRBJ1-4; 9 nucleotides match TRBD1. Trimming removed 8 bases from V and 7 bases from J; junction bases left unmatched: 8. Looked up from germline, CDR1 is MNHEY and CDR2 is SVGAGI. The CDR3 length is 14 residues. CDR3 loop: CASRDRVLGEKLFF. The CDR3 nucleotides are TGTGCCAGCCGGGACAGGGTCTTAGGTGAAAAACTGTTTTTT.